One sample yielded the 26 T cell receptor beta chains listed below, sequenced in a study of blood T cell repertoires in COVID-19. Using immunoSEQ multiplex PCR, the repertoire was profiled, and TCRdb retains in-frame clones only, with some absent. The profile shows 200,000 to 250,000 clones, about nine tenths of them singletons. Sequencing was performed on peripheral blood. The origin of the receptors is a woman aged 55-70 years with acute or convalescent COVID-19.

V is TRBV6-4 and J is TRBJ2-2, with 7 bases lining up with TRBD2. CDR1 is MRHNA and CDR2 is SNTAGT in the germline V gene. Germline trimming cut 3 bases from V and 0 bases from J; bases unmatched to any gene: 4. The CDR3 consists of 16 residues. CDR3 nucleotide sequence: TGTGCCAGCAGTGAGGACGGGGGGACGAACACCGGGGAGCTGTTTTTT. Amino acids: CASSEDGGTNTGELFF.

The CDR3 bases are TGTGCCAGCAGACACAGGGTTGGGTCCTACGAGCAGTACTTC. This sequence encodes CASRHRVGSYEQYF. The chain uses TRBV6-6 and TRBJ2-7; a weak D match, TRBD1 (6 bases). The V end lost 6 bases, the J end lost 1 base, and 13 bases lay between the germline ends. The length of the CDR3 is 14 residues. CDR1 and CDR2 from the germline V gene are MNHNY and SVGAGI (reference sequence).

The chain couples TRBV3-1 (or the pseudogene TRBV3-2) to TRBJ2-2; possible D gene TRBD2, 6 bases. This CDR3 is 14 amino acids long. CDR1 and CDR2 (germline): LGHDT, YNNKEL (reference sequence). With 3 bases removed from V and 4 bases from J, the gap between germline ends came to 9 bases. As DNA, the CDR3 is TGTGCCAGCAGCCAGGGGGGAAGCACCGGGGAGCTGTTTTTT. This translates into CASSQGGSTGELFF.

The sample holds a few counts of this clone. The genes are TRBV4-1 and TRBJ1-5, with D perhaps matching TRBD1 (5 bases). The CDR3 contains 16 residues. Trimming removed 2 bases from V and 6 bases from J, with 17 bases in between. Germline CDR1 MGHRA, CDR2 YSYEKL. CDR3 amino acids: CASSQLYDRVTQPQHF. CDR3 nucleotides: TGCGCCAGCAGCCAACTTTACGACAGAGTAACTCAGCCCCAGCATTTT.

The chain recombines TRBV15 with TRBJ2-7; 10 bases align to TRBD2. Looked up from germline, CDR1 is LNHNV and CDR2 is YYDKDF (reference sequence). Trimming removed 2 bases from V and 1 base from J; junction bases left unmatched: 2. The CDR3 length is 15 residues. The CDR3 bases are TGTGCCACCAGCAGACTAGCGGGAGCTTCCTACGAGCAGTACTTC. This encodes CATSRLAGASYEQYF.

The V gene is TRBV10-3, the J gene TRBJ2-7; D ambiguous. The CDR3 consists of 11 residues. Germline values: CDR1 ENHRY, CDR2 SYGVKD. V was pared by 3 bases and J by 6 bases, with 6 bases between. The CDR3 loop is CAISDVREQYF. For the CDR3, the DNA is TGTGCCATCAGTGACGTGCGCGAGCAGTACTTC.

This chain connects TRBV7-8 to TRBJ2-3; 10 bases match TRBD1. The CDR3 covers 15 residues. Germline V CDR1 and CDR2: SGHVS, FQNEAQ. The J segment lost 6 bases and the V segment lost 5 bases, leaving 8 bases of the junction unmatched. The CDR3 coding sequence is TGTGCCAGCAGCCTAGGGACAGGGGTGGGGGATACGCAGTATTTT. Translating it yields CASSLGTGVGDTQYF.

This chain joins TRBV5-1 and TRBJ2-2; 9 nucleotides line up with TRBD2. Germline CDR1 is SGHRS and CDR2 is YFSETQ. Germline trimming cut 0 bases from V and 4 bases from J; bases unmatched to any gene: 1. This CDR3 spans 15 amino acids. The CDR3 loop is CASSLVAGVTGELFF. The CDR3 nucleotides are TGCGCCAGCAGCTTGGTAGCGGGGGTCACCGGGGAGCTGTTTTTT.

The chain uses TRBV3-1 (or the pseudogene TRBV3-2) and TRBJ2-7, with 8 bases fitting TRBD2. With 4 bases clipped from V and 3 bases from J, the junction kept 8 bases outside the gene matches. This CDR3 has 15 residues. Germline assignment: CDR1 LGHDT and CDR2 YNNKEL (reference sequence). CDR3 sequence reads: CASSLTSGDFYEQYF. Here the CDR3 DNA reads TGTGCCAGCAGCCTAACTAGCGGAGATTTCTACGAGCAGTACTTC.

The genes are TRBV19 and TRBJ2-1; TRBD2 agrees at 7 bases. Germline loops: CDR1 LNHDA, CDR2 SQIVND (reference sequence). CDR3 length equals 14 residues. The trim removed 4 bases at V and 6 bases at J, leaving 6 bases unmatched. CDR3: CASSTASGPNEQFF. The CDR3 nucleotides are TGTGCCAGTAGTACGGCTAGCGGACCCAATGAGCAGTTCTTC.

The chain combines TRBV4-2 with TRBJ2-5, with 10 positions matching TRBD2. J gave up 1 base and V 0 bases, and 2 bases lay outside the gene matches. CDR1 and CDR2 (germline): LGHNA, YNFKEQ. The CDR3 has 16 residues. The CDR3 sequence: CASSQEPSGGQETQYF. The CDR3 DNA reads TGTGCCAGCAGCCAAGAGCCTAGCGGGGGCCAAGAGACCCAGTACTTC.

This chain uses TRBV3-1 (or the pseudogene TRBV3-2) with TRBJ1-4, with 9 nucleotides matching TRBD1. The junction had 7 bases not matched to a gene; V was cut back by 2 bases and J by 6 bases. CDR3 length: 16 amino acids. Germline assignment: CDR1 LGHDT and CDR2 YNNKEL (reference sequence). CDR3 in DNA: TGTGCCAGCAGCCAACGAACAGGGGGCGGTCATGAAAAACTGTTTTTT. It encodes CASSQRTGGGHEKLFF.

V and J are TRBV19 and TRBJ1-1; 9 nucleotides agree with TRBD1. After removal of 3 bases from V and 6 bases from J, the junction contained 2 bases not matched to a gene. The CDR3 is made up of 13 amino acids. Germline V gene sequence: CDR1 LNHDA, CDR2 SQIVND (reference sequence). CDR3 sequence reads: CASSIRQGAEAFF. The CDR3 DNA sequence: TGTGCCAGTAGTATCAGACAGGGGGCTGAAGCTTTCTTT.

V usage is TRBV11-2 and J usage is TRBJ1-1; TRBD1 is a possible D gene (6 bases). V was trimmed by 5 bases and J by 2 bases, leaving 12 bases between them. The germline gives CDR1 SGHAT, CDR2 FQNNGV. The CDR3 covers 14 residues. DNA for the CDR3: TGTGCCAGCAGCAAACAGGGAATCAACACTGAAGCTTTCTTT. It codes for CASSKQGINTEAFF.

V is TRBV4-1 and J is TRBJ2-2; maybe TRBD1 (6 bases). The CDR3 runs to 15 residues. Germline V gene sequence: CDR1 MGHRA, CDR2 YSYEKL. V lost 4 bases to trimming and J lost 0 bases, with 9 bases between them. The CDR3 coding sequence is TGCGCCAGCAGCCTGGACAGATCGAACACCGGGGAGCTGTTTTTT. Its translation: CASSLDRSNTGELFF.

The chain carries TRBV6-2 or TRBV6-3 and TRBJ1-1, with D possibly matching TRBD1 (6 bases). CDR1 is MNHEY and CDR2 is SVGEGT in the germline V gene. The CDR3 covers 14 residues. V lost 5 bases to trimming and J lost 0 bases, with 10 bases between them. The CDR3 nucleotides read TGTGCCAGCAGTGGGGGCCTCATGAACACTGAAGCTTTCTTT. As protein: CASSGGLMNTEAFF.

CDR3 residues: CASSPGIQQTEQYF. Written as DNA, the CDR3 is TGCGCCAGCAGCCCGGGGATACAGCAGACCGAGCAGTACTTC. The gene calls are TRBV5-1 and TRBJ2-7; D is possibly TRBD2 (5 bases). The length of the CDR3 is 14 residues. Deletions cut 4 bases from V and 6 bases from J, with 17 bases between. The V gene's germline CDR1 is SGHRS and CDR2 YFSETQ.

The J gene is TRBJ1-1, the V gene TRBV3-1 (or the pseudogene TRBV3-2); 9 bases match TRBD1. V shed 3 bases and J 5 bases; nucleotides not matched to a gene: 10. Germline CDR1 is LGHDT and CDR2 is YNNKEL (reference sequence). The CDR3 totals 16 residues. The CDR3, as DNA: TGTGCCAGCAGCCACGGCCTCACAGGGGGCCCAACTGAAGCTTTCTTT. It encodes CASSHGLTGGPTEAFF.

This clone was found a few times. The rearrangement links TRBV4-1 to TRBJ1-5; D gene uncertain. Germline V gene lookup returns CDR1 MGHRA and CDR2 YSYEKL. V was clipped by 4 bases and J by 0 bases, with 13 bases between them. This CDR3 has 16 residues. CDR3 loop: CASSPGWEYSNQPQHF. The CDR3 DNA sequence: TGCGCCAGCAGCCCTGGATGGGAGTATAGCAATCAGCCCCAGCATTTT.

To note about this clone: Other nucleotide sequences from this sample produce the same CDR3. This CDR3 is CASSQGTGYGYTF. The CDR3 coding sequence is TGTGCCAGCAGCCAAGGGACAGGCTATGGCTACACCTTC. The rearrangement joins TRBV3-1 (or the pseudogene TRBV3-2) to TRBJ1-2, with 7 bases that match TRBD1. Germline CDR1 is LGHDT and CDR2 is YNNKEL (reference sequence). V shed 1 base, J shed 4 bases, and the junction held 0 bases outside the gene matches. The CDR3 loop spans 13 amino acids.

V gene TRBV24-1 combines with J gene TRBJ2-3, with TRBD2 identical over 14 bases. There are 16 residues in the CDR3. The junction had 7 bases not matched to a gene; V was cut back by 5 bases and J by 7 bases. Per the germline V gene, CDR1 is KGHDR and CDR2 is SFDVKD. CDR3 nucleotide sequence: TGTGCCACCAGTGTCCCGGGACTAGCGGGAGTAAATACGCAGTATTTT. Translating gives CATSVPGLAGVNTQYF.

The chain uses TRBV5-5 and TRBJ1-5; D unresolved. The germline V gene encodes CDR1 SGHKS and CDR2 YYEKEE (reference sequence). V lost 5 bases and J lost 0, with 6 bases in between. The CDR3 contains 13 residues. CDR3 coding DNA: TGTGCCAGCAGTATGTATAGCAATCAGCCCCAGCATTTT. It encodes CASSMYSNQPQHF.

This clone was seen just once. The genes are TRBV7-6 and TRBJ2-2; 14 bases are a match to TRBD2. This CDR3 has 18 amino acids. In germline, CDR1 is SGHVS, CDR2 FNYEAQ. The trim removed 1 base at V and 8 bases at J, leaving 9 bases unmatched. CDR3 loop: CASSLGATGTSGSGELFF. DNA of the CDR3: TGTGCCAGCAGCTTAGGGGCGACCGGGACTAGCGGGAGTGGGGAGCTGTTTTTT.

The chain couples TRBV10-1 to TRBJ2-2; D is undetermined. The germline V gene encodes CDR1 WNHNN and CDR2 SYGVQD (reference sequence). The V end lost 10 bases, the J end lost 5 bases, and 20 bases lay between the germline ends. The CDR3 is 15 residues long. The CDR3 protein is CANAARVSGTGELFF. CDR3 DNA sequence: TGCGCCAACGCGGCCCGGGTTTCCGGAACCGGGGAGCTGTTTTTT.

The rearrangement uses TRBV12-3 or TRBV12-4 and TRBJ2-1; a weak D match, TRBD1 (5 bases). The ends were cut back, 5 bases at V and 9 bases at J, with 11 bases in the middle. The CDR3 covers 12 residues. Here the CDR3 DNA reads TGTGCCAGCAGTCCCCAGGGTCCTGAGCAGTTCTTC. Amino acids: CASSPQGPEQFF.

This rearrangement joins TRBV7-9 to TRBJ1-6; a weak D match, TRBD1 (6 bases). Germline V gene lookup returns CDR1 SEHNR and CDR2 FQNEAQ (reference sequence). The V end lost 2 bases, the J end lost 8 bases, and 10 bases lay between the germline ends. The length of the CDR3 is 14 residues. CDR3 in amino acids: CASSLYAGDSPLHF. CDR3 nucleotides: TGTGCCAGCAGCTTATACGCAGGGGATTCACCCCTCCACTTT.